The 23 T cell receptor beta chains listed next were all sequenced from one sample in a study of T cell repertoires in aging, cancer and after chemotherapy. Rearranged V-D-J TRB sequences were amplified with a mixed TRB-A/B primer pool. TCRdb itself ran the multiplex PCR reads through MiXCR, one entry per CDR3 protein. There are 540 or so distinct CDR3 sequences in the sample; roughly 19% occur only once, and just under 60% lies in the top ten. Amplification of TCR beta used genomic DNA extracted from peripheral blood. Material for sequencing was blood. The receptors stem from a human donor with a blood cancer. The donor label of this sample is uncertain.

This clonotype is medium-sized by share. The chain joins TRBV11-2 to TRBJ2-5, with TRBD1 as a possible D gene (6 bases). Germline values: CDR1 SGHAT, CDR2 FQNNGV. V was trimmed by 8 bases and J by 4 bases, leaving 14 bases between them. CDR3 length equals 13 residues. The CDR3 coding sequence is TGTGCCAGCCGGAATCAGGGGCGAGAGACCCAGTACTTC. This sequence encodes CASRNQGRETQYF. The full variable domain, with the rest looked up from reference TRBV11-2 and TRBJ2-5, is EAGVAQSPRYKIIEKRQSVAFWCNPISGHATLYWYQQILGQGPKLLIQFQNNGVVDDSQLPKDRFSAERLKGVDSTLKIQPAKLEDSAVYLCASRNQGRETQYFGPGTRLLVL.

This clonotype was detected a few times. The chain is built from TRBV2 and TRBJ2-7; D possibly uses TRBD1 or TRBD2 (6 bases each). V shed 9 bases and J shed 1 base, with 16 bases lying between them. The CDR3 spans 14 residues. Germline V gives CDR1 SNHLY, CDR2 FYNNEI. Here the CDR3 reads CASTRGGTSYEQYF. The CDR3 bases are TGTGCCAGTACTAGAGGGGGGACATCCTACGAGCAGTACTTC.

This clonotype is medium-sized in the sample. J is TRBJ1-1 and V is TRBV7-9, with 10 bases matching TRBD1. The germline CDR1 and CDR2 sequences are SEHNR and FQNEAQ (reference sequence). Germline trimming cut 3 bases from V and 4 bases from J; bases unmatched to any gene: 2. The length of the CDR3 is 14 residues. CDR3 loop: CASSLTGGFTEAFF. DNA of the CDR3: TGTGCCAGCAGCTTGACAGGGGGCTTCACTGAAGCTTTCTTT.

V gene TRBV7-3 combines with J gene TRBJ2-1, with D unclear. Looked up from germline, CDR1 is SGHTA and CDR2 is FQGTGA. Trimming took 5 bases from V and 9 from J, leaving 20 bases between them. The CDR3 runs 15 residues. CDR3 DNA sequence: TGTGCCAGCAGCCCCCAAGCCCCGAGAGTAGGTGAGCAGTTCTTC. This encodes CASSPQAPRVGEQFF. Full variable domain (rest looked up from reference TRBV7-3 and TRBJ2-1): GAGVSQTPSNKVTEKGKYVELRCDPISGHTALYWYRQSLGQGPEFLIYFQGTGAADDSGLPNDRFFAVRPEGSVSTLKIQRTERGDSAVYLCASSPQAPRVGEQFFGPGTRLTVL.

CDR3 amino acids: CSASRHGKNEKLFF. CDR3 nucleotide sequence: TGCAGTGCTAGTAGGCACGGCAAAAATGAAAAACTGTTTTTT. J is TRBJ1-4 and V is TRBV20-1, with no clear D. The CDR3 is made up of 14 amino acids. Trimming shortened V by 3 bases and J by 5 bases, and 13 bases separated the two germline ends. The germline gives CDR1 DFQATT, CDR2 SNEGSKA (reference sequence).

In this sample, this clonotype is large (0.1 to 1%). The chain uses TRBV7-9 and TRBJ2-2; 12 bases match TRBD2. This CDR3 is 18 amino acids long. The V segment lost 6 bases and the J segment 0 bases; nucleotides outside the gene matches: 8. The germline CDR1 and CDR2 sequences are SEHNR and FQNEAQ (reference sequence). CDR3 DNA sequence: TGTGCCAGCAGTTCCCTGACTAGCGGGGGACCGAACACCGGGGAGCTGTTTTTT. Its protein is CASSSLTSGGPNTGELFF. Combining the CDR3 with reference TRBV7-9 and TRBJ2-2 gives the whole variable domain DTGVSQNPRHKITKRGQNVTFRCDPISEHNRLYWYRQTLGQGPEFLTYFQNEAQLEKSRLLSDRFSAERPKGSFSTLEIQRTEQGDSAMYLCASSSLTSGGPNTGELFFGEGSRLTVL.

This clonotype ranks as large (0.1 to 1%). V and J are TRBV29-1 and TRBJ1-2, with 8 nucleotides matching TRBD1. Trimming cost V 1 base and J 14 bases; bases outside gene matches: 6. Germline-derived CDR1 and CDR2 are SQVTM and ANQGSEA. The CDR3 has 11 residues. The CDR3 DNA reads TGCAGCGTTGAAGTCAGGGGGCAAGTAACCTTC. Its translation is CSVEVRGQVTF.

This clonotype is classed as large. The chain uses TRBV12-3 or TRBV12-4 and TRBJ2-1; 11 positions agree with TRBD2. This CDR3 has 18 amino acids. J lost 5 bases, V lost 3 bases, and 12 bases had no gene match. The CDR3 reads CASSFPVAGGPANNEQFF. The CDR3 nucleotides are TGTGCCAGCAGTTTCCCCGTAGCGGGAGGGCCGGCGAACAATGAGCAGTTCTTC.

This clonotype is deemed medium-sized. The chain employs TRBV11-1 and TRBJ2-2; D is unresolved. CDR3 length: 13 amino acids. V lost 4 bases and J 8 bases, leaving 11 bases between the germline ends. Germline assignment: CDR1 SGHAT and CDR2 FQDESV (reference sequence). The CDR3 DNA sequence: TGTGCCAGCAGCTCCCCCGGAGATGGGGAGCTGTTTTTT. This sequence encodes CASSSPGDGELFF.

This clonotype ranks as large. The chain is built from TRBV19 and TRBJ1-6; unclear D gene. The CDR3 runs 15 residues. Trimming took off 8 bases at V and 8 bases at J, with 19 bases between the two ends. CDR1 is LNHDA and CDR2 is SQIVND in the germline V gene (reference sequence). The CDR3 DNA reads TGTGCCAGTGGGAATGCGGGGATTACGGATTCACCCCTCCACTTT. Its translation is CASGNAGITDSPLHF.

This clonotype is medium-sized within its sample. V and J are TRBV29-1 and TRBJ1-5, with 10 bases matching TRBD1. Per germline, CDR1 SQVTM and CDR2 ANQGSEA. The CDR3 is made up of 15 amino acids. Losses at the gene ends were 6 bases for V and 5 bases for J; bases not matched to a gene: 10. Here the CDR3 DNA reads TGCAGCGTCGGGGGGACAGGGGATCGGGATCAGCCCCAGCATTTT. It yields the protein CSVGGTGDRDQPQHF.

This clonotype is labeled as large. The chain combines TRBV6-1 with TRBJ1-5; D is uncertain. Germline CDR1 is MNHNS and CDR2 is SASEGT. This CDR3 comprises 13 residues. V gave up 8 bases and J gave up 3 bases, with 11 bases separating them. CDR3 DNA sequence: TGTGCCAGCCAGCGGGAAACCAATCAGCCCCAGCATTTT. The encoded protein is CASQRETNQPQHF.

A note on this clonotype: Possible read error: a much larger clone is one base away. V gene TRBV11-2 combines with J gene TRBJ2-2, with D unclear. The CDR3 runs 15 residues. Germline CDR1 reads SGHAT; CDR2 reads FQNNGV. Trimming cost V 2 bases and J 12 bases, with 19 bases left between them. CDR3 DNA: TGTGCCAGCAGCTTATCAACTGGGTTTAGTTTCAAGCTGTTTTTT. Translating it yields CASSLSTGFSFKLFF.

This clonotype was found a few times. The V gene is TRBV5-4, the J gene TRBJ2-5; the D is unclear. This CDR3 region has 12 residues. Looked up from germline, CDR1 is SGHNT and CDR2 is YYREEE (reference sequence). Trimming shortened V by 9 bases and J by 5 bases, and 14 bases separated the two germline ends. This chain's CDR3 is CATASARETQYF. The DNA for the CDR3 is TGTGCCACCGCGTCGGCCCGGGAGACCCAGTACTTC.

By frequency in the sample, this clonotype is large. The chain combines TRBV6-5 with TRBJ2-1; no reliable D call. The CDR3 is made up of 16 amino acids. Germline V CDR1 and CDR2: MNHEY, SVGAGI. Trimming took 0 bases from V and 6 from J, leaving 15 bases between them. The chain's CDR3 is CASSYSSLYSTNEQFF. CDR3 bases: TGTGCCAGCAGTTACTCGTCTCTCTACAGCACCAATGAGCAGTTCTTC.

By share of the sample, this clonotype is medium-sized (0.01 to 0.1%). The V call is TRBV7-9, the J call TRBJ2-3; 14 positions match TRBD2. The germline V gene encodes CDR1 SEHNR and CDR2 FQNEAQ (reference sequence). J was trimmed by 4 bases and V by 1 base; bases with no gene match: 4. This CDR3 comprises 17 residues. The CDR3 DNA is TGTGCCAGCAGCTTAGGGGGACTAGCGGGAGTATCAGATACGCAGTATTTT. Protein product: CASSLGGLAGVSDTQYF.

This rearrangement joins TRBV9 to TRBJ2-7; TRBD1 matches 8 bases. The CDR3 runs to 15 residues. The V segment lost 4 bases and the J segment 2 bases; nucleotides outside the gene matches: 8. Germline CDR1 and CDR2: SGDLS and YYNGEE. The CDR3 sequence: CASSYGQGETYEQYF. The CDR3, as DNA: TGTGCCAGCAGCTATGGACAGGGTGAAACCTACGAGCAGTACTTC.

This clonotype rates as medium-sized. The chain links TRBV19 to TRBJ1-5; D is unresolved. The ends were cut back, 1 base at V and 1 base at J, with 11 bases in the middle. CDR3 length: 16 residues. The germline gives CDR1 LNHDA, CDR2 SQIVND (reference sequence). CDR3 residues: CASSIGAGQSNQPQHF. In DNA form, the CDR3 reads TGTGCCAGTAGTATAGGGGCCGGGCAGAGCAATCAGCCCCAGCATTTT.

This clonotype was recorded a few times. The V gene is TRBV20-1, the J gene TRBJ1-4; D is possibly TRBD1 (5 bases). Germline V gene sequence: CDR1 DFQATT, CDR2 SNEGSKA (reference sequence). The CDR3 sequence is 17 residues long. Trimming took 3 bases from V and 6 from J, leaving 23 bases between them. As DNA, the CDR3 is TGCAGTGCTAGGAGGGACCTAAGGGCAGAGGATTATGAAAAACTGTTTTTT. It is translated as CSARRDLRAEDYEKLFF.

With regard to this clonotype: This may be a read error: a much more frequent sequence differs by one nucleotide. This chain joins TRBV7-9 and TRBJ1-1; 10 nucleotides line up with TRBD1. The CDR3 contains 14 residues. From germline, CDR1 is SEHNR and CDR2 FQNEAQ (reference sequence). The CDR3 bases are TGTGCCAGCAGCTTGACAGGGGGCTTCACTAAAGCTTTCTTT. Amino acids: CASSLTGGFTKAFF.

This clonotype is medium-sized (0.01 to 0.1%) by share. V is TRBV30 and J is TRBJ1-5, with TRBD1 matching over 12 bases. V trimming: 3 bases; J trimming: 7 bases; junction bases outside the gene matches: 7. Germline V gives CDR1 GTSNPN, CDR2 SVGIG (reference sequence). The CDR3 spans 15 residues. CDR3 amino acids: CAWSRDRGQGQPQHF. The CDR3 region has the DNA TGTGCCTGGAGCCGGGACAGGGGGCAAGGACAGCCCCAGCATTTT.

This clonotype is medium-sized by share. The genes are TRBV6-4 and TRBJ1-2, with TRBD1 matching over 11 bases. The germline CDR1 and CDR2 sequences are MRHNA and SNTAGT. The V gene end was trimmed by 2 bases and the J gene end by 7 bases; junction bases not matched to a gene: 6. This CDR3 is built from 15 residues. CDR3 in amino acids: CASSDTGTGGRGYTF. CDR3 DNA sequence: TGTGCCAGCAGTGACACCGGGACAGGGGGTCGTGGCTACACCTTC.

In its sample, this clonotype ranks as large. This chain joins TRBV6-5 and TRBJ1-5; D may be TRBD1 (6 bases). This CDR3 spans 18 amino acids. Trimming took 6 bases from V and 7 from J, leaving 28 bases between them. Germline values: CDR1 MNHEY, CDR2 SVGAGI. The DNA of the CDR3 is TGTGCCAGCAGATCCTCGGGGTGGACAGCCTCCGGTAGGCAGCCCCAGCATTTT. It encodes CASRSSGWTASGRQPQHF.